The clone carrying this T cell receptor beta chain was detected many times. Treatment of the sample: PENTA 11 planned treatment interruption arm or continuous ART arm. At least 5 million viable PBMCs were required per cryopreserved sample. From thawed PBMCs, naive CD4+ CD45RA+ CD45RO- T cells were sorted. The data are from a study of HIV-infected children after antiretroviral therapy interruption. A 3' RACE protocol on RNA, with unique molecular identifiers, produced the TCR library. TCRdb itself ran the 3' RACE reads through MiXCR, one entry per CDR3 protein. The top ten clones hold around 1.1% of a sample with fewer than 100,000 distinct CDR3 sequences, about 6.3% of them seen once. CDR3 size: 15 residues. Trimming removed 0 bases at V and 7 bases at J, with 16 bases between. From germline, CDR1 is SGHKS and CDR2 YYEKEE (reference sequence).

The material was CD45RA+ CD4+ T cells from PBMCs, pooled from several time points, obtained from a donor given antiretroviral therapy, either interrupted or continuous. Subset indicated: naive CD4+ CD45RA+ CD45RO- T cells. The V and J genes are TRBV5-5 and TRBJ1-2; D may be TRBD1 (5 bases). This TCR came from a pool of human donors with HIV. The CDR3, as DNA: TGTGCCAGCAGCTTGGCTGGGGCAAAACGCTTTGGCTACACCTTC. Its protein is CASSLAGAKRFGYTF.